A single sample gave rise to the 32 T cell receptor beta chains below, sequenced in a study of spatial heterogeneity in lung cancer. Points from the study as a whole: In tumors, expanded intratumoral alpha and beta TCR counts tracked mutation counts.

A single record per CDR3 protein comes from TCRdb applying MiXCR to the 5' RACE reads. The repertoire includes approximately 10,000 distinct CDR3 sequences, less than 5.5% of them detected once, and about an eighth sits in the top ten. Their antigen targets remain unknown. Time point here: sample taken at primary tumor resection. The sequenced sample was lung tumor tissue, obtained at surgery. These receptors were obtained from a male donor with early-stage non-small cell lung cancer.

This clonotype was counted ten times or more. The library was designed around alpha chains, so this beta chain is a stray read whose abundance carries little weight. In DNA, the CDR3 is TGTGCCATCAGACCGGGACTAGCGGGAGTCGATGAGCAGTTCTTC. This encodes CAIRPGLAGVDEQFF. The chain recombines TRBV10-3 with TRBJ2-1, with 14 positions matching TRBD2. Per the germline V gene, CDR1 is ENHRY and CDR2 is SYGVKD. This CDR3 region has 15 residues. Trimming at V came to 6 bases and at J to 8 bases, leaving 6 bases not matched to a gene.

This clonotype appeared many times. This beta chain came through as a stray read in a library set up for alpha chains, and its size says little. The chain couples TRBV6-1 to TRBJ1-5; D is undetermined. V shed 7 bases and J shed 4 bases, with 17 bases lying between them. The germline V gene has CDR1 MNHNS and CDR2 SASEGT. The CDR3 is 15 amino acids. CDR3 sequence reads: CASTFEKTNNQPQHF. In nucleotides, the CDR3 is TGTGCCAGCACCTTTGAGAAGACGAATAATCAGCCCCAGCATTTT.

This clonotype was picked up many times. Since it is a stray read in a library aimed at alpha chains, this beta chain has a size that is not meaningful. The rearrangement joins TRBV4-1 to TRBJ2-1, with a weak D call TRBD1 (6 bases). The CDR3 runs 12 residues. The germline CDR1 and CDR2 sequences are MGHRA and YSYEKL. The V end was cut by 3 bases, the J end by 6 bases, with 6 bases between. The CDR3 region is CASSHRGNEQFF. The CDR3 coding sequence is TGCGCCAGCAGCCACAGGGGCAATGAGCAGTTCTTC.

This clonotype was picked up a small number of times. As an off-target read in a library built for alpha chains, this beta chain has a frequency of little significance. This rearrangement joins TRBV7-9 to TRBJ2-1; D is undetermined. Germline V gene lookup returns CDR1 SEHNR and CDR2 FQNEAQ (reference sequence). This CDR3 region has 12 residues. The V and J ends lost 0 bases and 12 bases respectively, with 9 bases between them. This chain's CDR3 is CASSLAGLGQFF. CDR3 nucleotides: TGTGCCAGCAGCTTAGCGGGGTTGGGGCAGTTCTTC. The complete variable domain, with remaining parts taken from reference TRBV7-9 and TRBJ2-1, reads DTGVSQNPRHKITKRGQNVTFRCDPISEHNRLYWYRQTLGQGPEFLTYFQNEAQLEKSRLLSDRFSAERPKGSFSTLEIQRTEQGDSAMYLCASSLAGLGQFFGPGTRLTVL.

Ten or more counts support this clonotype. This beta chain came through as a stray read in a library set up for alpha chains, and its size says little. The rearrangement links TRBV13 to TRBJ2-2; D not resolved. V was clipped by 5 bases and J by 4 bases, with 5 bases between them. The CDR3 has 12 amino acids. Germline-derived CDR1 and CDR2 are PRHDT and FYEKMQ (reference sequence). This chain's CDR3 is CASSQPTGELFF. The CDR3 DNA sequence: TGTGCCAGCAGCCAACCCACCGGGGAGCTGTTTTTT.

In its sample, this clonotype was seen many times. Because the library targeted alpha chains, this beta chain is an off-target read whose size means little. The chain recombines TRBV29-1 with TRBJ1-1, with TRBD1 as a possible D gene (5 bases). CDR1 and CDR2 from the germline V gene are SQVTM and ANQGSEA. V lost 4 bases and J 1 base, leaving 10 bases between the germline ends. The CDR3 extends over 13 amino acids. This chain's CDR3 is CSVARAGNTEAFF. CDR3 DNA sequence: TGCAGCGTTGCCAGGGCCGGGAACACTGAAGCTTTCTTT.

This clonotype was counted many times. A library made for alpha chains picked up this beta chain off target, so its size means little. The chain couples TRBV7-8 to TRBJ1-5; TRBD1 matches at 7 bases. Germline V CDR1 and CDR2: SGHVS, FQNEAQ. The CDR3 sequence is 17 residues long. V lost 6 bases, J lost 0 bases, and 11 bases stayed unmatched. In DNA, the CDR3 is TGTGCCAGCAGTAATCCGGGACAGCTTTATAGCAATCAGCCCCAGCATTTT. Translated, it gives CASSNPGQLYSNQPQHF.

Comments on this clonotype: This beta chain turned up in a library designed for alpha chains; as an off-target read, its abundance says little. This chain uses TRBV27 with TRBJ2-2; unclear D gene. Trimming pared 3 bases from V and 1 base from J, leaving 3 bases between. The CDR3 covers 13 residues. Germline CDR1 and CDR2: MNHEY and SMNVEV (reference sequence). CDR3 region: CASSFGNTGELFF. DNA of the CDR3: TGTGCCAGCAGTTTCGGGAACACCGGGGAGCTGTTTTTT.

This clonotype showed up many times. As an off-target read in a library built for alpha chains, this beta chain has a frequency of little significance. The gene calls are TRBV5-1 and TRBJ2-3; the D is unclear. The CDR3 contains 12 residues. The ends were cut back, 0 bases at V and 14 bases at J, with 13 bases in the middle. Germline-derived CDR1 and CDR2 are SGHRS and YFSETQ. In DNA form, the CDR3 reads TGCGCCAGCAGCTTGGGTCTAGTTGGGCTGTATTTT. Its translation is CASSLGLVGLYF.

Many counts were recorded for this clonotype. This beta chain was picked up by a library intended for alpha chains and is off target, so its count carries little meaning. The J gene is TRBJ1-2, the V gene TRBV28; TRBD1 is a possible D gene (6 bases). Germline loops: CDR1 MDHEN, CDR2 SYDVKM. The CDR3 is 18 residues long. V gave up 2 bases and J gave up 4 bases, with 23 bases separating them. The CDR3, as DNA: TGTGCCAGCAGTTTAGTAGACAGGATGCTAGTGGAATCCTATGGCTACACCTTC. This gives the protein CASSLVDRMLVESYGYTF.

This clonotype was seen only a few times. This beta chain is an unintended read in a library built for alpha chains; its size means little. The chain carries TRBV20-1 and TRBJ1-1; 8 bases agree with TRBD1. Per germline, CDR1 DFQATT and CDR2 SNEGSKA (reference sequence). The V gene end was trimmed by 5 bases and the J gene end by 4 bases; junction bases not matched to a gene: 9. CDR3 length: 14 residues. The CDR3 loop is CSAWDRPGGTEAFF. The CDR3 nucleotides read TGCAGTGCTTGGGACAGGCCGGGGGGCACTGAAGCTTTCTTT.

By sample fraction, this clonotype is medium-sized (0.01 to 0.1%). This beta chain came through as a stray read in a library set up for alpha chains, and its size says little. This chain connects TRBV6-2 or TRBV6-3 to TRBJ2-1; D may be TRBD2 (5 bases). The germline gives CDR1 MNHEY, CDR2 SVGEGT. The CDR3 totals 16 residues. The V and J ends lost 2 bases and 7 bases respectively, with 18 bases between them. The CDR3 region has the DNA TGTGCCAGCAGTTACCGAAGGACGGCCCGAGGGAATGAGCAGTTCTTC. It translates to CASSYRRTARGNEQFF.

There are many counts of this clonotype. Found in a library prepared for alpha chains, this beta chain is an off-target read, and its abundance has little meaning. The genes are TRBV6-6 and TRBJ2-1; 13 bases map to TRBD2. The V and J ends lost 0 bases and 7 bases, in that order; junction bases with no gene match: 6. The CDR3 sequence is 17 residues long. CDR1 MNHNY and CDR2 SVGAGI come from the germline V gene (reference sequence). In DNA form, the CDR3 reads TGTGCCAGCAGTTACTCGAGGCCGGGACTAGCGGGAAATGAGCAGTTCTTC. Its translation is CASSYSRPGLAGNEQFF.

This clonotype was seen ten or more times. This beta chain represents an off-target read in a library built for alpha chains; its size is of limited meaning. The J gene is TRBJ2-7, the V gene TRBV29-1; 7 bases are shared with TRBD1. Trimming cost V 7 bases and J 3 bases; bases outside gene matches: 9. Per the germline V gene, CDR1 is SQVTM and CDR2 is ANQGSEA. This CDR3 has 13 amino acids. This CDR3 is CSAVGQPLYEQYF. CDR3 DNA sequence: TGCAGCGCCGTGGGACAGCCTCTCTACGAGCAGTACTTC.

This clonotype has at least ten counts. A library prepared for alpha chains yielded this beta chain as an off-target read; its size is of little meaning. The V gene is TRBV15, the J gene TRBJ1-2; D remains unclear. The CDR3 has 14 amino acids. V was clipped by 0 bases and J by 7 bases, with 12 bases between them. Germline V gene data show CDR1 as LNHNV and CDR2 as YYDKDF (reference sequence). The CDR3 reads CATSRDRSGSGYTF. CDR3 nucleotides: TGTGCCACCAGCAGAGATAGGTCGGGGTCTGGCTACACCTTC.

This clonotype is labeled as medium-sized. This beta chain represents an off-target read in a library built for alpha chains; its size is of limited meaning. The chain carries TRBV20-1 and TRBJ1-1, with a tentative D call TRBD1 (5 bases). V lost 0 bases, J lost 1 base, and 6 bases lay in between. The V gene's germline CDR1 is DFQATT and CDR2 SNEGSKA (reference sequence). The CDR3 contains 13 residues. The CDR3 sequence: CSARDGGNTEAFF. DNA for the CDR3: TGCAGTGCTAGAGATGGGGGGAACACTGAAGCTTTCTTT.

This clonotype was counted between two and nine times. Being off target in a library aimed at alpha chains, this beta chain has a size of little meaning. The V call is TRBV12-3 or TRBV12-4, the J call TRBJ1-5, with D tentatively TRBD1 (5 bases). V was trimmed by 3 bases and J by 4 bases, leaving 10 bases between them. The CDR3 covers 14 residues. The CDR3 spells CASSFSGGNQPQHF. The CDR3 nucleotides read TGTGCCAGCAGTTTCTCCGGGGGAAATCAGCCCCAGCATTTT.

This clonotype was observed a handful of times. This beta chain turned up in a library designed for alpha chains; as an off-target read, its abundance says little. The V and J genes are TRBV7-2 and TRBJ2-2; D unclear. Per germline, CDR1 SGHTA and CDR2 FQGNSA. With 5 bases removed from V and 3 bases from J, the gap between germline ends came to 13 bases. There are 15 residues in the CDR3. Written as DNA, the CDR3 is TGTGCCAGCAGCCAAAGGGTGCCCGACACCGGGGAGCTGTTTTTT. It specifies CASSQRVPDTGELFF.

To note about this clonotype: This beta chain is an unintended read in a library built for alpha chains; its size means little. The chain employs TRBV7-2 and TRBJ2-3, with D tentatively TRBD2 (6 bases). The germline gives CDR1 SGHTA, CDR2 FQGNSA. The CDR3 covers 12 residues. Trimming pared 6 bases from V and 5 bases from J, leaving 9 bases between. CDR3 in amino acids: CASRTGLDTQYF. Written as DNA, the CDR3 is TGTGCCAGCAGAACGGGACTAGATACGCAGTATTTT.

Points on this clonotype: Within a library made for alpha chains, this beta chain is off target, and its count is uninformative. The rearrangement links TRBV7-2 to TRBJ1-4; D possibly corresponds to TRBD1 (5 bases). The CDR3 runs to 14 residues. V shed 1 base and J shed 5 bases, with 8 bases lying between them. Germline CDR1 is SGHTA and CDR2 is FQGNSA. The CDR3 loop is CASSLGPGNEKLFF. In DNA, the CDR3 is TGTGCCAGCAGCTTAGGGCCAGGGAATGAAAAACTGTTTTTT.

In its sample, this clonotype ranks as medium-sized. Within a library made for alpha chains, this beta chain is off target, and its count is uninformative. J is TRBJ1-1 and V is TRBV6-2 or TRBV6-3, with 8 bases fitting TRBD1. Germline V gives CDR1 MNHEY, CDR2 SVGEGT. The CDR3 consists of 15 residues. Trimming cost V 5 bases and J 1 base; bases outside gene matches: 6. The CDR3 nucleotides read TGTGCCAGCAGTCCCCCCGGGACAGGGAACACTGAAGCTTTCTTT. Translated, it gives CASSPPGTGNTEAFF.

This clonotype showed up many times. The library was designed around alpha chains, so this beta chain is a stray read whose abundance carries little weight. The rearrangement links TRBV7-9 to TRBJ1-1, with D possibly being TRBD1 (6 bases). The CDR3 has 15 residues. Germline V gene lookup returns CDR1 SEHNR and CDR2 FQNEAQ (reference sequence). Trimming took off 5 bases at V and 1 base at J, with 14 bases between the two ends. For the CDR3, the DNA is TGTGCCAGCAGCCCTTCAGGGGCCAAGAACACTGAAGCTTTCTTT. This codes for CASSPSGAKNTEAFF.

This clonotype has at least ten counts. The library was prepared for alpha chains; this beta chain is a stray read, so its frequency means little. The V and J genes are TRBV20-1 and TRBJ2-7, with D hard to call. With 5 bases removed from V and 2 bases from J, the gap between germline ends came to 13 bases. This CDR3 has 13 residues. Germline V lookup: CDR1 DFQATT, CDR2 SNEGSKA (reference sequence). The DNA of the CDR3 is TGCAGTGCTGGACCCGGAACCGCCTACGAGCAGTACTTC. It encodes CSAGPGTAYEQYF.

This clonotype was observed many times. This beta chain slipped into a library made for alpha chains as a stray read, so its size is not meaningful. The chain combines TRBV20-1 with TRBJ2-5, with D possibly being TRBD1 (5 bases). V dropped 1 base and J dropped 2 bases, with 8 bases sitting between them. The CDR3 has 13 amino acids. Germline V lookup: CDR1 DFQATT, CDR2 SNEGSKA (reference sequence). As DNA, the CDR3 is TGCAGTGCTAGAGGGACAAGTCAAGAGACCCAGTACTTC. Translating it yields CSARGTSQETQYF.

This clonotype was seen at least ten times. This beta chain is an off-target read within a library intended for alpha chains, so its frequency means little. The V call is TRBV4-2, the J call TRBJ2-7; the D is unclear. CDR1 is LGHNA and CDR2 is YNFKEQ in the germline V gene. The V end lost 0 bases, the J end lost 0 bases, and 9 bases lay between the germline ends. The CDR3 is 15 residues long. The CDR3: CASSQDPANSYEQYF. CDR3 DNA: TGTGCCAGCAGCCAAGATCCGGCTAACTCCTACGAGCAGTACTTC.

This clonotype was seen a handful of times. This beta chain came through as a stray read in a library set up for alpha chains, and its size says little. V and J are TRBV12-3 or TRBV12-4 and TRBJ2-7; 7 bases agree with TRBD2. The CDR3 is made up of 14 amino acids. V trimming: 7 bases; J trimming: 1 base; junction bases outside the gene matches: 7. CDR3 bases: TGTGCCAGCACCGGGACTACAGGTTCCTACGAGCAGTACTTC. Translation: CASTGTTGSYEQYF.

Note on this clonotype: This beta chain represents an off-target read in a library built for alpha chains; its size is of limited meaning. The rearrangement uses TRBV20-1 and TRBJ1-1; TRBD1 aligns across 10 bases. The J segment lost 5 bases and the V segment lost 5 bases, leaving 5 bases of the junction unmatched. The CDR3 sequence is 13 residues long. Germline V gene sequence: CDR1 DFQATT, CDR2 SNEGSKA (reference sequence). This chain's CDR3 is CSAGQGGRTEAFF. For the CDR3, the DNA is TGCAGTGCTGGACAGGGGGGGAGGACTGAAGCTTTCTTT.

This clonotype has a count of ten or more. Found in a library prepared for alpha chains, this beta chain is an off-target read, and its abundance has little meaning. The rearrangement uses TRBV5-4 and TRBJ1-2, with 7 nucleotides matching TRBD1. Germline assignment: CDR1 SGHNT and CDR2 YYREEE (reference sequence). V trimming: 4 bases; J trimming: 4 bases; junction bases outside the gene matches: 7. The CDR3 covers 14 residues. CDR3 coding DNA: TGTGCCAGCAGCGCCCCAGGGGGAAGCTATGGCTACACCTTC. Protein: CASSAPGGSYGYTF.

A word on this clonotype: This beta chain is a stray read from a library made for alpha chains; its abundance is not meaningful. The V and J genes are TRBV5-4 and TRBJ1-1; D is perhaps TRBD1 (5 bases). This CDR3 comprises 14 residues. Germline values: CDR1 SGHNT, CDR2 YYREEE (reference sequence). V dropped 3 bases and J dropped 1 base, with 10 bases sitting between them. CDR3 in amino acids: CASSSGPENTEAFF. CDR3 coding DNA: TGTGCCAGCAGCTCGGGACCGGAGAACACTGAAGCTTTCTTT.

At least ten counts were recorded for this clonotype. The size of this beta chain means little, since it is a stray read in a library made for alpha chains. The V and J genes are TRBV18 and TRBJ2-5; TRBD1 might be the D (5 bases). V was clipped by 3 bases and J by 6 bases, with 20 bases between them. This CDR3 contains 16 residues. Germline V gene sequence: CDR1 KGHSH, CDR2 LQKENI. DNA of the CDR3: TGTGCCAGCTCACCCCCTCCAGGGCAGGGCTTACAGACCCAGTACTTC. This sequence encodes CASSPPPGQGLQTQYF.

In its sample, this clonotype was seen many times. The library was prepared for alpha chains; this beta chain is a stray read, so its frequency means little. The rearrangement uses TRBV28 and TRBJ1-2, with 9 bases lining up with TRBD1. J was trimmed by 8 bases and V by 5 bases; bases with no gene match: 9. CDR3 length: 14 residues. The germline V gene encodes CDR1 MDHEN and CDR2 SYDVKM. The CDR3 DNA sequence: TGTGCCAGCAGTCCAGGGACAGGGAGGCGAGGCTACACCTTC. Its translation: CASSPGTGRRGYTF.

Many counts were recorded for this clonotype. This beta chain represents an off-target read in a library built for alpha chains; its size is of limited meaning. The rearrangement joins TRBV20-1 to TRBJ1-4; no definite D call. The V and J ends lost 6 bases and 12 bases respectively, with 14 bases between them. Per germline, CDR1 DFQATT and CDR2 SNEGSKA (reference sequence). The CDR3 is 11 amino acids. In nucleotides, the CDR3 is TGCAGTGCCCCAAGGAGTGGAGAACTGTTTTTT. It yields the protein CSAPRSGELFF.